This section outlines one TCR beta chain sequence together with its context. The antigen remains undetermined. The PCR contained 60 Vbeta and 13 Jbeta primers. The protocol was immunoSEQ multiplex PCR, while the TCRdb copy is restricted to in-frame clones and leaves out a portion. The table shows around 100,000 clones, with under 85% occurring only once. The data belong to a study of cytomegalovirus exposure and HLA in healthy donors. Study-wide results and limits: A later analysis associated 15,000 to 20,000 TCR beta sequences with HLA alleles at a 0.05 false discovery rate. It was shown in a later analysis that HLA-associated TCR beta chains were more clonally expanded than other, equally common chains. The authors reported that TCR beta sequences could predict HLA-A and HLA-B alleles. These predictions were accurate for most subjects in the first cohort.

V dropped 7 bases and J dropped 7 bases, with 32 bases sitting between them. The CDR3 is made up of 19 amino acids. CDR1 and CDR2 (germline): PRHDT, FYEKMQ (reference sequence). The TCR sequence derives from a young man in good health and CMV-seropositive. Material for sequencing was PBMCs. V usage is TRBV13 and J usage is TRBJ2-1; a weak D match, TRBD2 (7 bases). CDR3 bases: TGTGCCAGCAATACGATGCGGCCTCTAGCCTGGAGGGGGGGGAATGAGCAGTTCTTC. Amino acid sequence: CASNTMRPLAWRGGNEQFF.